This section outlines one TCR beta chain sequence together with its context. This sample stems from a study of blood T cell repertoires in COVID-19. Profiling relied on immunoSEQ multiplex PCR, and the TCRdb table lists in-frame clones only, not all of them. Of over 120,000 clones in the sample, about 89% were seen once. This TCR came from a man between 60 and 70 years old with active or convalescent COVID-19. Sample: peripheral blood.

CDR3 loop: CASLPGLVFEDNSPLHF. Written as DNA, the CDR3 is TGTGCCAGCCTTCCGGGACTTGTTTTCGAAGATAATTCACCCCTCCACTTT. V is TRBV2 and J is TRBJ1-6; D may be TRBD1 (5 bases). Looked up from germline, CDR1 is SNHLY and CDR2 is FYNNEI. This CDR3 has 17 amino acids. Trimming cost V 8 bases and J 5 bases, with 22 bases left between them.